The rows below give T cell receptor beta chains drawn from one sample of a study of T cell responses to AZD1222 COVID-19 vaccine. Generated by immunoSEQ multiplex PCR, the TCRdb table keeps only in-frame clones and is missing some. This sample carries 150,000 to 190,000 clones, 90% of them seen once, and the ten largest clones take around 1.9%. Specimen: peripheral blood, collected on day 0 of AZD1222 vaccination. The receptors were gathered from an adult in good health. Both conserved end residues are part of each CDR3. D genes are given only for firm matches.

CDR3aa: CASSPKAGGSEAFF
CDR3nt: TGTGCCAGCTCACCTAAAGCGGGGGGGTCCGAAGCTTTCTTT
v_gene: TRBV18
len: 14
j_gene: TRBJ1-1
d_gene: .

CDR3aa: CASSYGTSGTYEQYF
CDR3nt: TGTGCCAGCAGTTACGGTACTAGCGGAACCTACGAGCAGTACTTC
v_gene: TRBV6-5
len: 15
j_gene: TRBJ2-7
d_gene: TRBD2

CDR3aa: CASSLLPAGGNSEQFF
CDR3nt: TGTGCCAGCAGTTTACTCCCTGCGGGAGGAAATAGTGAGCAGTTCTTC
v_gene: TRBV27
len: 16
j_gene: TRBJ2-1
d_gene: TRBD2

CDR3aa: CASSLDRAYNSPLHF
CDR3nt: TGTGCCAGCAGCTTAGACCGGGCATATAATTCACCCCTCCACTTT
v_gene: TRBV11-2
len: 15
j_gene: TRBJ1-6
d_gene: .

CDR3aa: CASSYRRPQTDTQYF
CDR3nt: TGTGCCAGCAGTTATCGTAGACCCCAGACAGATACGCAGTATTTT
v_gene: TRBV6-5
len: 15
j_gene: TRBJ2-3
d_gene: .

CDR3aa: CASSQVKGTYNDSPLHF
CDR3nt: TGCGCCAGCAGCCAAGTGAAAGGGACGTATAATGATTCACCCCTCCACTTT
v_gene: TRBV4-3
len: 17
j_gene: TRBJ1-6
d_gene: .

CDR3aa: CASSLYGTGDVETQYF
CDR3nt: TGTGCCAGCAGCTTATATGGGACAGGGGACGTTGAGACCCAGTACTTC
v_gene: TRBV7-3
len: 16
j_gene: TRBJ2-5
d_gene: TRBD1

CDR3aa: CASSVTGSNTEAFF
CDR3nt: TGTGCCAGCTCCGTAACAGGGTCGAACACTGAAGCTTTCTTT
v_gene: TRBV18
len: 14
j_gene: TRBJ1-1
d_gene: .

CDR3aa: CASSELGGTPYNSPLHF
CDR3nt: TGTGCCAGCAGTGAATTGGGGGGGACCCCCTATAATTCACCCCTCCACTTT
v_gene: TRBV25-1
len: 17
j_gene: TRBJ1-6
d_gene: .

CDR3aa: CASSYSSRGYGTQYF
CDR3nt: TGTGCCAGCAGTTATTCCTCGCGGGGCTACGGGACCCAGTACTTC
v_gene: TRBV6-5
len: 15
j_gene: TRBJ2-5
d_gene: .

CDR3aa: CASRSDRLNQPQHF
CDR3nt: TGTGCCAGCAGATCGGACAGACTCAATCAGCCCCAGCATTTT
v_gene: TRBV28
len: 14
j_gene: TRBJ1-5
d_gene: .

CDR3aa: CASSAAGLYTEAFF
CDR3nt: TGTGCCAGCAGTGCCGCAGGGCTGTACACTGAAGCTTTCTTT
v_gene: TRBV2
len: 14
j_gene: TRBJ1-1
d_gene: .

CDR3aa: CASSPRTGQYF
CDR3nt: TGTGCCAGCAGTCCTCGGACAGGACAGTACTTC
v_gene: TRBV28
len: 11
j_gene: TRBJ2-7
d_gene: TRBD1

CDR3aa: CASSEPLTDTQYF
CDR3nt: TGTGCCAGCAGTGAACCCCTCACAGATACGCAGTATTTT
v_gene: TRBV6-1
len: 13
j_gene: TRBJ2-3
d_gene: .

CDR3aa: CASSPGGHQPQHF
CDR3nt: TGCGCCAGCAGCCCGGGGGGCCATCAGCCCCAGCATTTT
v_gene: TRBV5-1
len: 13
j_gene: TRBJ1-5
d_gene: .

CDR3aa: CASSLGQETQYF
CDR3nt: TGCGCCAGCAGCTTGGGCCAAGAGACCCAGTACTTC
v_gene: TRBV5-1
len: 12
j_gene: TRBJ2-5
d_gene: .

CDR3aa: CAISELVAGGGYEQYF
CDR3nt: TGTGCCATCAGTGAGTTGGTAGCGGGAGGAGGCTACGAGCAGTACTTC
v_gene: TRBV10-3
len: 16
j_gene: TRBJ2-7
d_gene: TRBD2

CDR3aa: CASNDGEDPYEQYF
CDR3nt: TGTGCCAGTAACGATGGGGAGGATCCCTACGAGCAGTACTTC
v_gene: TRBV19
len: 14
j_gene: TRBJ2-7
d_gene: .

CDR3aa: CASSQGTGVGQPQHF
CDR3nt: TGTGCCAGCAGCCAGGGAACAGGGGTCGGGCAGCCCCAGCATTTT
v_gene: TRBV3-1/TRBV3-2
len: 15
j_gene: TRBJ1-5
d_gene: TRBD1

CDR3aa: CASSFFSVGGPKEKINYGYTF
CDR3nt: TGTGCCAGCAGTTTTTTTTCGGTCGGGGGCCCTAAAGAGAAGATTAACTATGGCTACACCTTC
v_gene: TRBV28
len: 21
j_gene: TRBJ1-2
d_gene: .

CDR3aa: CASSQGAGRYSPLHF
CDR3nt: TGCGCCAGCAGCCAAGGGGCAGGGAGGTATTCACCCCTCCACTTT
v_gene: TRBV4-1
len: 15
j_gene: TRBJ1-6
d_gene: .

CDR3aa: CASSLENYGYTF
CDR3nt: TGTGCCAGCAGTCTGGAGAACTATGGCTACACCTTC
v_gene: TRBV12-3/TRBV12-4
len: 12
j_gene: TRBJ1-2
d_gene: .

CDR3aa: CASSYSSLGTTSYDTDYEQYF
CDR3nt: TGTGCCAGCAGTTACTCATCCCTCGGGACTACCAGCTACGATACCGACTACGAGCAGTACTTC
v_gene: TRBV6-2/TRBV6-3
len: 21
j_gene: TRBJ2-7
d_gene: TRBD2

CDR3aa: CASSSDRVSPDTQYF
CDR3nt: TGTGCCAGCAGTTCCGACAGGGTGAGCCCAGATACGCAGTATTTT
v_gene: TRBV6-5
len: 15
j_gene: TRBJ2-3
d_gene: TRBD1

CDR3aa: CASSSYRREHQYEQYF
CDR3nt: TGTGCCAGCAGCTCCTATCGCCGGGAACACCAATACGAGCAGTACTTC
v_gene: TRBV7-9
len: 16
j_gene: TRBJ2-7
d_gene: .